The text below deals with one T cell receptor (beta chain). Its matching antigen is unknown. Despite likely unrecorded immune exposures, the donors were nominally healthy at the time of sampling. The PCR employed 60 Vbeta primers together with 13 Jbeta primers. Original processing methods: Tens of millions of unique TCR beta chains, around 11 million of them shared, were counted by a later analysis. The data were produced by immunoSEQ multiplex PCR, yet TCRdb's version contains in-frame clones alone and is incomplete. That table supplies the V and J calls and clone size; D and trimming were determined from the DNA. The repertoire has 130,000 to 150,000 clones, around two thirds of them found once; the top ten carry around 4%. The sample is drawn from a study of cytomegalovirus exposure and HLA in healthy donors. Study as a whole: Falling in the Caucasian-associated ancestry cluster were approximately 86% of approximately 410 genotyped donors. Study-wide results and caveats: Productive status was seen about 87% or about 30% of the time for most TCR beta V segments in an earlier analysis.

This sequence originates from a man between 18 and 35 years old in good health and CMV-seropositive. Sequencing was carried out using PBMCs.

The CDR3 region has the DNA TGTGCCAGCAGTTTATCAGGGAGGGGCAATCAGCCCCAGCATTTT. It yields the protein CASSLSGRGNQPQHF. This sequence joins TRBV2 and TRBJ1-5; perhaps TRBD1 as D (5 bases). V shed 5 bases and J shed 2 bases, with 13 bases lying between them. This CDR3 is built from 15 residues. Looked up from germline, CDR1 is SNHLY and CDR2 is FYNNEI.